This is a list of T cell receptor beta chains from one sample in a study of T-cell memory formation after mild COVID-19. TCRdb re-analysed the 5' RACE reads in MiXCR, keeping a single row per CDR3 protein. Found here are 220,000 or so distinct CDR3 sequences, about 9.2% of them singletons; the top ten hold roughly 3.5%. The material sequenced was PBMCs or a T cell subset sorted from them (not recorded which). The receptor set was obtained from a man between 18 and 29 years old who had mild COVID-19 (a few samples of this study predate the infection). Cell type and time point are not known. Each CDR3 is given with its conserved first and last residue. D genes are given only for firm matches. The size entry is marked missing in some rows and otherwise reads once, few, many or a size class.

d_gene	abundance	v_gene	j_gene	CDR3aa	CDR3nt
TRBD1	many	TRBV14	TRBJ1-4	CASSVGTGGEKLFF	TGTGCCAGCAGCGTAGGGACAGGGGGTGAAAAACTGTTTTTT
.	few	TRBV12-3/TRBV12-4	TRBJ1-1	CASSLLGATEAFF	TGTGCCAGCAGTTTGCTGGGGGCTACTGAAGCTTTCTTT
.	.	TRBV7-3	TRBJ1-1	CASSLWENTEAFF	TGTGCCAGCAGCTTATGGGAGAACACTGAAGCTTTCTTT
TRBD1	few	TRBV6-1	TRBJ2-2	CASSRTGGDTGELFF	TGTGCCAGCAGTCGGACAGGGGGGGACACCGGGGAGCTGTTTTTT
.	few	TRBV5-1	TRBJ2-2	CASSLDLVANTGELFF	TGCGCCAGCAGCTTGGATCTCGTCGCGAACACCGGGGAGCTGTTTTTT
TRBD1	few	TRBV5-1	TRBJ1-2	CASSLQQGNYGYTF	TGCGCCAGCAGCTTGCAACAGGGGAACTATGGCTACACCTTC
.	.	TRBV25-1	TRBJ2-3	CASSEYRGTDTQYF	TGTGCCAGCAGTGAATATCGGGGCACAGATACGCAGTATTTT
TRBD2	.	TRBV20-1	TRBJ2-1	CSASSGGAESYNEQFF	TGCAGTGCTTCAAGCGGGGGGGCCGAATCCTACAATGAGCAGTTCTTC
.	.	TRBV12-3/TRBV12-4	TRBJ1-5	CASNRAGAEGQPQHF	TGTGCCAGCAATCGGGCAGGGGCGGAAGGTCAGCCCCAGCATTTT
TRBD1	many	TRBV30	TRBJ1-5	CAWSGQGDRPQHF	TGTGCCTGGAGTGGACAGGGAGATAGGCCCCAGCATTTT
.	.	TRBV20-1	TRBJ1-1	CSARVYVKGLGEAFF	TGCAGTGCTAGAGTTTACGTTAAGGGTCTGGGTGAAGCTTTCTTT
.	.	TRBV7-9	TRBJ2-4	CASSGRGSGIQYF	TGTGCCAGCAGCGGCCGGGGGTCGGGCATTCAGTACTTC
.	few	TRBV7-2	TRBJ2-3	CASSLGGRRGDTQYF	TGTGCCAGCAGCTTAGGGGGTCGCCGAGGCGATACGCAGTATTTT
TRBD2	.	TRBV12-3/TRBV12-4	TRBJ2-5	CASSLWFSGGAGETQYF	TGTGCCAGCAGCCTTTGGTTTAGCGGGGGGGCCGGAGAGACCCAGTACTTC
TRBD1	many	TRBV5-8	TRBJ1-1	CASSLGYRGRYTEAFF	TGTGCCAGCAGCTTGGGCTACAGGGGGAGGTACACTGAAGCTTTCTTT
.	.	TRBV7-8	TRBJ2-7	CASRNYRDGNYEQYF	TGTGCCAGCAGAAACTACCGGGACGGGAACTACGAGCAGTACTTC
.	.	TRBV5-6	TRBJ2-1	CASSLVWGRYTEQFF	TGTGCCAGCAGCTTGGTCTGGGGGCGCTACACTGAGCAGTTCTTC
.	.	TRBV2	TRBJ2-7	CASSGLGAYEQYF	TGTGCCAGCAGTGGCCTGGGAGCCTACGAGCAGTACTTC
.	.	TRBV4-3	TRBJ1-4	CASSQDRTATNEKLFF	TGCGCCAGCAGCCAAGATCGGACAGCAACTAATGAAAAACTGTTTTTT
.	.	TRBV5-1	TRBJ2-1	CASSSQGEQFF	TGCGCCAGCAGCTCCCAGGGTGAGCAGTTCTTC
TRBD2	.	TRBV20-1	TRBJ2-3	CSAKNLGGGTDTQYF	TGCAGTGCTAAGAACCTGGGAGGGGGCACAGATACGCAGTATTTT
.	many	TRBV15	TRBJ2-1	CATSPEQYHEQFF	TGTGCCACCAGCCCCGAACAATATCATGAGCAGTTCTTC
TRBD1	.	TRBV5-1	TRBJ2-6	CASSSGTGPSGANVLTF	TGCGCCAGCAGCTCCGGGACAGGCCCCTCTGGGGCCAACGTCCTGACTTTC
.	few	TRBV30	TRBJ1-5	CAWSPVGTLNQPQHF	TGTGCCTGGAGTCCTGTCGGGACACTAAATCAGCCCCAGCATTTT
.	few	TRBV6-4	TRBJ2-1	CASSDSFRREQFF	TGTGCCAGCAGTGACTCGTTCAGGCGCGAGCAGTTCTTC